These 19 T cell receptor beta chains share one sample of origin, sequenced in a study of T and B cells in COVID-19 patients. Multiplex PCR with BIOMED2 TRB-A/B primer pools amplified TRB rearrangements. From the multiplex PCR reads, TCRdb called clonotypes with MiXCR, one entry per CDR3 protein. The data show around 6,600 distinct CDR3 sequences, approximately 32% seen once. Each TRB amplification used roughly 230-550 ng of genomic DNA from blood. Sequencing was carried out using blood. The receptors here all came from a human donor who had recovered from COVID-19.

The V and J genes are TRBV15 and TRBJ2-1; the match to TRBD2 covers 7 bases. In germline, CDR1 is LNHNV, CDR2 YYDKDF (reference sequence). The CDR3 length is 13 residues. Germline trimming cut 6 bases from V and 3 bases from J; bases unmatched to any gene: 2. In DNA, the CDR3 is TGTGCCACCAGAAAGCGGGGCTACAATGAGCAGTTCTTC. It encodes CATRKRGYNEQFF.

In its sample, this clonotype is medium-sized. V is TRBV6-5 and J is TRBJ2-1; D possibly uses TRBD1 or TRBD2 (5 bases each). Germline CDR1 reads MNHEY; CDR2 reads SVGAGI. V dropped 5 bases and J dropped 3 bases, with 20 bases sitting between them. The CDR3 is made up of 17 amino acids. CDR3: CASSTKPGAPYYNEQFF. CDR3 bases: TGTGCCAGCAGTACCAAACCCGGGGCGCCTTACTACAATGAGCAGTTCTTC.

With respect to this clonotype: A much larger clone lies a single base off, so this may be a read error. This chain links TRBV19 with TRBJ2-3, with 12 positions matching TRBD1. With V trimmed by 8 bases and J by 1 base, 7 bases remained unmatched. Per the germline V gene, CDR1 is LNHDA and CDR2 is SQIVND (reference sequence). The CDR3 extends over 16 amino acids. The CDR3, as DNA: TGTGCCAGTTGGGCCGGGACAGGGGGCGGCACAGATACGCAGTATTTT. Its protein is CASWAGTGGGTDTQYF.

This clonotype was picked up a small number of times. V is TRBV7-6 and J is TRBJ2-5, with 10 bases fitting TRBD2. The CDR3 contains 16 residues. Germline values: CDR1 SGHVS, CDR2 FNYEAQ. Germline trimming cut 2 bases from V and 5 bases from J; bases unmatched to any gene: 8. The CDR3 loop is CASSLFSAGGRETQYF. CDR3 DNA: TGTGCCAGCAGCTTATTCTCAGCGGGGGGGCGGGAGACCCAGTACTTC.

The CDR3 bases are TGTGCCAGTAGTACTCCTGACAGGGTGGGCACAGATACGCAGTATTTT. Protein: CASSTPDRVGTDTQYF. The chain has TRBV19 and TRBJ2-3; 7 nucleotides match TRBD1. The CDR3 consists of 16 residues. The germline CDR1 and CDR2 sequences are LNHDA and SQIVND (reference sequence). V dropped 4 bases and J dropped 1; count of bases not matched to a gene: 8.

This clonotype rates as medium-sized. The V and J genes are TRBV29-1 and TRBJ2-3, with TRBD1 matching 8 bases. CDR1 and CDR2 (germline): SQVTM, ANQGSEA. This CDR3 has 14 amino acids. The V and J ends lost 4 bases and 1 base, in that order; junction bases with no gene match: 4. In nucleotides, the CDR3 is TGCAGCGTTGTAGCCAGGGGGCGCACAGATACGCAGTATTTT. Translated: CSVVARGRTDTQYF.

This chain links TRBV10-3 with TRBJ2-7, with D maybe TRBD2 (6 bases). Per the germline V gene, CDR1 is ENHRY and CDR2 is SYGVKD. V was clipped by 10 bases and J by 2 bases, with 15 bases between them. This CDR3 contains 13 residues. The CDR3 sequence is CASQGGGTYEQYV. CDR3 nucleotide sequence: TGTGCCAGCCAGGGAGGAGGAACCTACGAGCAGTACGTC.

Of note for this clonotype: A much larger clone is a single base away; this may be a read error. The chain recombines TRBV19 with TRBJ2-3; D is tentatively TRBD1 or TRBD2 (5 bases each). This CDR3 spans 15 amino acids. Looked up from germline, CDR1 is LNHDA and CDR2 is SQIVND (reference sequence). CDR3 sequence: CASSIGGGSTDTQFF. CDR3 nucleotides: TGTGCCAGTAGTATTGGGGGTGGTAGCACAGATACGCAGTTTTTT.

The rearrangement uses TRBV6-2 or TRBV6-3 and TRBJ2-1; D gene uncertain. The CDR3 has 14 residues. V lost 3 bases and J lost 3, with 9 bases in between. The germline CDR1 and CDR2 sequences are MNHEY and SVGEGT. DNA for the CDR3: TGTGCCAGCAGTTATAGAACCCACTACAATGAGCAGTTCTTC. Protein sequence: CASSYRTHYNEQFF.

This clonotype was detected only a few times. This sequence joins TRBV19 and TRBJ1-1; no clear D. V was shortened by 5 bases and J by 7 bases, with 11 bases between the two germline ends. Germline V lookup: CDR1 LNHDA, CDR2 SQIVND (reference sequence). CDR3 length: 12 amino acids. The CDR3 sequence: CASSFGRYEAFF. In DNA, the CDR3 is TGTGCCAGTAGTTTCGGACGTTATGAAGCTTTCTTT.

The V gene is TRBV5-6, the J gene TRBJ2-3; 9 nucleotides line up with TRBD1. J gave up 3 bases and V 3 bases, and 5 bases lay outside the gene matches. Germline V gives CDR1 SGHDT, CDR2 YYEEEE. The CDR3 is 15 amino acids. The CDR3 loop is CASSSGDRATDTQYF. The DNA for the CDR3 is TGTGCCAGCAGCTCTGGGGACAGGGCAACAGATACGCAGTATTTT.

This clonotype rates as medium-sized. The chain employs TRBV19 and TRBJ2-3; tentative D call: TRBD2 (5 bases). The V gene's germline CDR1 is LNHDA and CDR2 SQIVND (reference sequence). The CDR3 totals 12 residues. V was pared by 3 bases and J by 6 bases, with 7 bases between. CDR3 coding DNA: TGTGCCAGTAGTATGGGAGTGGATACGCAGTATTTT. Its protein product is CASSMGVDTQYF.

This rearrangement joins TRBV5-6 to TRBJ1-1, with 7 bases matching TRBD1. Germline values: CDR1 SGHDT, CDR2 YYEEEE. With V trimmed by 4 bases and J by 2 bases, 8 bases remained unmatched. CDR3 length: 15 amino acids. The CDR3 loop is CASSPWTGLNTEAFF. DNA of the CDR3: TGTGCCAGCAGCCCATGGACAGGCTTAAACACTGAAGCTTTCTTT.

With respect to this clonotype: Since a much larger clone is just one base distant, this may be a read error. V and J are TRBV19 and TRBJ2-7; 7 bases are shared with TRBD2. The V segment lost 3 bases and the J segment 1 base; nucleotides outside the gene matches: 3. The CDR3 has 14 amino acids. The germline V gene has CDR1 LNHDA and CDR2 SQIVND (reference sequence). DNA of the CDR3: TGTGCCAGTAGTATGGGGGGGGGATCCTACGAGCAGTACGTC. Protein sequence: CASSMGGGSYEQYV.

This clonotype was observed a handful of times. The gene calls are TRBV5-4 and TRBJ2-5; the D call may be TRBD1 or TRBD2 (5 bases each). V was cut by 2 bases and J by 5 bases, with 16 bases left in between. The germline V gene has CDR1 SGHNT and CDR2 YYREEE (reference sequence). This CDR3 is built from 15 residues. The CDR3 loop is CASSFQALGEETQYF. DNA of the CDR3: TGTGCCAGCAGCTTCCAGGCGTTGGGGGAGGAGACCCAGTACTTC.

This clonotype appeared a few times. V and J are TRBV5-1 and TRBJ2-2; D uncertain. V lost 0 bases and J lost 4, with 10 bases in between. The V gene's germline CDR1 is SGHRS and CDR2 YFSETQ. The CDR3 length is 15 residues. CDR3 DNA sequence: TGCGCCAGCAGCTTGGTGTCCAGTTCCACCGGGGAGCTGTTTTTT. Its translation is CASSLVSSSTGELFF.

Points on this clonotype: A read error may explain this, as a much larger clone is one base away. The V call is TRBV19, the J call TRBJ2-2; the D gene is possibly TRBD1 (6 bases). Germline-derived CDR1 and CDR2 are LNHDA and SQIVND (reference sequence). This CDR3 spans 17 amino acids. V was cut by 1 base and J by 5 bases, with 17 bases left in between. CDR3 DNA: TGTGCCAGTAGTATAGCGGCAGGGGCGCGGTCTACCGGGGAGCTGTTTTTT. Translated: CASSIAAGARSTGELFF.

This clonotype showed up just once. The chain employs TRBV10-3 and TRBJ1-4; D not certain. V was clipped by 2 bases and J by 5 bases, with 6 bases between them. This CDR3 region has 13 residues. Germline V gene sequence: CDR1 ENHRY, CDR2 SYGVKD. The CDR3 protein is CAISESGNEKLFF. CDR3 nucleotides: TGTGCCATCAGTGAGAGCGGAAATGAAAAACTGTTTTTT.

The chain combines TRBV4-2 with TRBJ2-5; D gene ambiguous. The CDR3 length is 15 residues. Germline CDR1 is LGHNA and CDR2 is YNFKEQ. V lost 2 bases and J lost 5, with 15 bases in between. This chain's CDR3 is CASSQQFGGRETQYF. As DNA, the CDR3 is TGTGCCAGCAGCCAACAGTTTGGTGGGCGGGAGACCCAGTACTTC.